The 4 T cell receptor beta chains given below trace back to one sample, sequenced in a study of relationships among human T cell subsets. After negative selection with anti-CD4 multisort beads, CD8+ T cells were positively selected with anti-CD8 beads. Semiquantitative ARM-PCR amplified T cell receptor alpha and beta CDR3 regions from mRNA. In ARM-PCR, communal superprimers followed tagged nested gene-specific primers for exponential amplification. TCRdb analysed the multiplex PCR reads with MiXCR anew, one entry per CDR3 protein. The table has some 5,000 distinct CDR3 sequences, around 60% seen once. Sequenced: CD8+ T cells sorted from blood. These receptor sequences come from a man between 40 and 49 years old in good health.

This clonotype was picked up a small number of times. This rearrangement joins TRBV3-1 to TRBJ2-3; no clear D. Per germline, CDR1 LGHDT and CDR2 YNNKEL (reference sequence). V was cut by 6 bases and J by 0 bases, with 7 bases left in between. The CDR3 has 13 residues. The CDR3, as DNA: TGTGCCAGCAGTGTATCTAGCACAGATACGCAGTATTTT. Residues: CASSVSSTDTQYF.

This clonotype appeared a few times. This chain connects TRBV28 to TRBJ2-3; a possible D gene is TRBD2 (6 bases). The CDR3 runs to 14 residues. Germline CDR1 MDHEN, CDR2 SYDVKM. The V gene lost 4 bases and the J gene lost 4 bases, with 12 bases spanning the gap. CDR3 residues: CASSWGGAADTQYF. DNA of the CDR3: TGTGCCAGCAGTTGGGGAGGTGCGGCAGATACGCAGTATTTT.

The chain links TRBV27 to TRBJ2-3; either TRBD1 or TRBD2 may supply D (6 bases each). V lost 4 bases to trimming and J lost 6 bases, with 17 bases between them. The CDR3 has 15 residues. Germline CDR1 and CDR2: MNHEY and SMNVEV (reference sequence). CDR3 residues: CASSSGALRADTQYF. The DNA for the CDR3 is TGTGCCAGCAGTTCGGGGGCTCTTCGTGCGGATACGCAGTATTTT.

This CDR3 is CASSLQGTEAFF. The CDR3 nucleotides are TGTGCCAGCAGTTTACAGGGCACTGAAGCTTTCTTT. V usage is TRBV28 and J usage is TRBJ1-1; D is perhaps TRBD1 (5 bases). The CDR3 covers 12 residues. The germline gives CDR1 MDHEN, CDR2 SYDVKM. V was clipped by 2 bases and J by 4 bases, with 5 bases between them.